This entry lists 22 T cell receptor beta chains sequenced from one sample in a study of identical twins. TCRdb re-analysed the 5' RACE reads in MiXCR, keeping a single row per CDR3 protein. There are around 300,000 distinct CDR3 sequences in the sample; approximately 8.5% occur only once, and approximately 2.1% lies in the top ten. These data were likewise used in another study, on yellow fever vaccine responses in identical twins.

Material: memory (CD45RO+) T cells sorted from blood. These receptor sequences come from a woman between 18 and 30 years old in good health.

The J gene is TRBJ2-3, the V gene TRBV5-5; D uncertain. Between the trimmed V and J ends, which lost 7 bases and 0 bases, there was a span of 15 bases. CDR3 length: 15 residues. Germline CDR1 and CDR2: SGHKS and YYEKEE (reference sequence). The CDR3 loop is CASLSSPTSTDTQYF. CDR3 nucleotide sequence: TGTGCCAGCCTCTCGTCCCCTACTAGCACAGATACGCAGTATTTT.

This clonotype was seen ten or more times. V is TRBV20-1 and J is TRBJ1-2; D unresolved. This CDR3 spans 11 amino acids. Germline V lookup: CDR1 DFQATT, CDR2 SNEGSKA (reference sequence). Trimming took off 2 bases at V and 5 bases at J, with 6 bases between the two ends. CDR3 DNA sequence: TGCAGTGCTAGAACAAGATATGGCTACACCTTC. It yields the protein CSARTRYGYTF.

This clonotype was detected many times. V gene TRBV5-1 combines with J gene TRBJ2-3; D is perhaps TRBD1 (6 bases). This CDR3 is 15 amino acids long. V was cut by 4 bases and J by 0 bases, with 12 bases left in between. Germline-derived CDR1 and CDR2 are SGHRS and YFSETQ. The CDR3 spells CASSIDRKSTDTQYF. DNA for the CDR3: TGCGCCAGCAGCATCGACAGGAAAAGCACAGATACGCAGTATTTT. Combining the CDR3 with reference TRBV5-1 and TRBJ2-3 gives the whole variable domain KAGVTQTPRYLIKTRGQQVTLSCSPISGHRSVSWYQQTPGQGLQFLFEYFSETQRNKGNFPGRFSGRQFSNSRSEMNVSTLELGDSALYLCASSIDRKSTDTQYFGPGTRLTVL.

This clonotype was detected a few times. The chain combines TRBV29-1 with TRBJ2-5, with 10 positions matching TRBD2. Germline CDR1 reads SQVTM; CDR2 reads ANQGSEA. Losses at the gene ends were 2 bases for V and 7 bases for J; bases not matched to a gene: 7. The CDR3 has 14 amino acids. CDR3 sequence (DNA): TGCAGCGTTGAATGGGGTAGCGGGGGGTTGACCCAGTACTTC. This encodes CSVEWGSGGLTQYF.

V is TRBV20-1 and J is TRBJ2-1, with 16 positions matching TRBD2. This CDR3 comprises 16 residues. V shed 6 bases, J shed 7 bases, and the junction held 9 bases outside the gene matches. The germline V gene encodes CDR1 DFQATT and CDR2 SNEGSKA (reference sequence). The CDR3 spells CSATGTSGRAMNEQFF. The CDR3, as DNA: TGCAGTGCCACCGGGACTAGCGGGAGGGCCATGAATGAGCAGTTCTTC.

This clonotype has a handful of counts. V and J are TRBV14 and TRBJ1-1; D unclear. V was pared by 1 base and J by 3 bases, with 12 bases between. The germline CDR1 and CDR2 sequences are SGHDN and FVKESK. There are 15 residues in the CDR3. CDR3 bases: TGTGCCAGCAGCCAAGGGAGCACGGGTCACACTGAAGCTTTCTTT. This sequence encodes CASSQGSTGHTEAFF.

This clonotype was seen many times. The J gene is TRBJ1-5, the V gene TRBV6-5, with 9 bases identical to TRBD1. Trimming removed 4 bases from V and 4 bases from J; junction bases left unmatched: 8. The CDR3 sequence is 16 residues long. CDR1 and CDR2 (germline): MNHEY, SVGAGI. As DNA, the CDR3 is TGTGCCAGCAGTTCCCAAACAGGGGGCTGGAATCAGCCCCAGCATTTT. Protein: CASSSQTGGWNQPQHF.

There are a few counts of this clonotype. The chain joins TRBV10-3 to TRBJ1-3; 7 bases line up with TRBD1. The CDR3 totals 15 residues. Germline CDR1 ENHRY, CDR2 SYGVKD. V lost 2 bases, J lost 0 bases, and 1 base stayed unmatched. Here the CDR3 DNA reads TGTGCCATCAGTGAGACAGGGGCCTCTGGAAACACCATATATTTT. Translation gives CAISETGASGNTIYF.

This clonotype was recorded many times. The chain couples TRBV7-2 to TRBJ1-1, with TRBD1 as a possible D gene (5 bases). The CDR3 has 14 amino acids. The germline V gene has CDR1 SGHTA and CDR2 FQGNSA. Deletions cut 1 base from V and 4 bases from J, with 10 bases between. The CDR3 region has the DNA TGTGCCAGCAGCTTAGGTGGGGCGAGCACTGAAGCTTTCTTT. Translating it yields CASSLGGASTEAFF.

This clonotype was counted ten times or more. One junction end disagrees with the germline gene, perhaps due to a read error. The rearrangement joins TRBV20-1 to TRBJ1-5, with D maybe TRBD1 (5 bases). The length of the CDR3 is 15 residues. The germline V gene encodes CDR1 DFQATT and CDR2 SNEGSKA (reference sequence). CDR3 nucleotide sequence: TGCAGTGCTCGAGAGGGGTGGGACCGCAATCAGCCCCAGCATTTT. Its protein product is CSAREGWDRNQPQHF.

This clonotype came up many times. The V gene is TRBV18, the J gene TRBJ2-2; D unresolved. The CDR3 covers 13 residues. With 3 bases removed from V and 5 bases from J, the gap between germline ends came to 7 bases. Germline V CDR1 and CDR2: KGHSH, LQKENI. Here the CDR3 DNA reads TGTGCCAGCTCACCCGGCAGTACCGGGGAGCTGTTTTTT. The encoded protein is CASSPGSTGELFF.

This clonotype was counted at least ten times. This chain's CDR3 is CASSQAGGGRTEAFF. Written as DNA, the CDR3 is TGTGCCAGCAGCCAAGCTGGGGGTGGGAGGACTGAAGCTTTCTTT. This chain uses TRBV3-1 with TRBJ1-1; D is possibly TRBD1 (5 bases). CDR3 length: 15 residues. V dropped 1 base and J dropped 5 bases, with 14 bases sitting between them. Per germline, CDR1 LGHDT and CDR2 YNNKEL (reference sequence).

This clonotype showed up just a few times. The CDR3 protein is CASSSLTVETQYF. CDR3 nucleotides: TGTGCCAGCAGCTCTTTGACGGTAGAGACCCAGTACTTC. The chain recombines TRBV7-6 with TRBJ2-5, with D uncertain. In germline, CDR1 is SGHVS, CDR2 FNYEAQ. The CDR3 covers 13 residues. V was pared by 4 bases and J by 4 bases, with 10 bases between.

This clonotype was counted ten times or more. This chain joins TRBV7-9 and TRBJ2-7, with 7 bases matching TRBD2. The V segment lost 5 bases and the J segment 4 bases; nucleotides outside the gene matches: 2. CDR3 size: 12 residues. The germline gives CDR1 SEHNR, CDR2 FQNEAQ (reference sequence). CDR3 coding DNA: TGTGCCAGCAGCGGGGGGGGATACGAGCAGTACGTC. Translated: CASSGGGYEQYV.

The chain carries TRBV4-1 and TRBJ2-7; 7 positions agree with TRBD2. V lost 5 bases, J lost 2 bases, and 6 bases stayed unmatched. This CDR3 region has 14 residues. Germline V lookup: CDR1 MGHRA, CDR2 YSYEKL. CDR3 in DNA: TGCGCCAGCAGCTTCGAGCGGGGCACCTACGAGCAGTACTTC. Residues: CASSFERGTYEQYF.

The rearrangement joins TRBV6-5 to TRBJ2-5; 10 bases fit TRBD2. The CDR3 is made up of 15 amino acids. V lost 0 bases to trimming and J lost 6 bases; unmatched junction nucleotides: 4. Germline-derived CDR1 and CDR2 are MNHEY and SVGAGI. The CDR3 region has the DNA TGTGCCAGCAGTTACTCTGCTAGCGGGAGTAAGACCCAGTACTTC. Residues: CASSYSASGSKTQYF.

This clonotype was picked up a small number of times. The rearrangement joins TRBV6-1 to TRBJ2-3; D perhaps matches TRBD1 (6 bases). Germline CDR1 reads MNHNS; CDR2 reads SASEGT. The CDR3 spans 14 residues. Trimming left V 8 bases short and J 6 bases short, with 18 bases between. The CDR3 reads CASQGTAGYDTQYF. CDR3 coding DNA: TGTGCCAGCCAGGGGACGGCAGGTTACGATACGCAGTATTTT.

The table lists this clonotype with a few counts. The rearrangement joins TRBV5-1 to TRBJ2-7; D not certain. The germline V and J ends were trimmed by 0 bases and 2 bases, with 9 bases remaining between them. This CDR3 has 14 residues. Germline V gene sequence: CDR1 SGHRS, CDR2 YFSETQ. The CDR3 DNA follows: TGCGCCAGCAGCTTGGCAGGAGCCACCTACGAGCAGTACTTC. It specifies CASSLAGATYEQYF.

In its sample, this clonotype was seen once. The chain joins TRBV4-2 to TRBJ1-4; D uncertain. There are 15 residues in the CDR3. CDR1 and CDR2 (germline): LGHNA, YNFKEQ. Trimming left V 1 base short and J 2 bases short, with 8 bases between. DNA for the CDR3: TGTGCCAGCAGCCAAGTTGGGCCGACTAATGAAAAACTGTTTTTT. It codes for CASSQVGPTNEKLFF.

In this sample, this clonotype turned up a few times. This chain uses TRBV20-1 with TRBJ2-3, with D unclear. CDR3 length: 12 residues. Per germline, CDR1 DFQATT and CDR2 SNEGSKA (reference sequence). V lost 3 bases and J 0 bases, leaving 4 bases between the germline ends. CDR3 sequence (DNA): TGCAGTGCTAGGGAAAGCACAGATACGCAGTATTTT. This sequence encodes CSARESTDTQYF.

The chain employs TRBV12-3 or TRBV12-4 and TRBJ2-1; D might be TRBD1 (6 bases). Trimming pared 3 bases from V and 12 bases from J, leaving 21 bases between. This CDR3 spans 15 amino acids. As DNA, the CDR3 is TGTGCCAGCAGTTTGACAGGATTTAGTCCTCGGGGGCAGTTCTTC. As protein: CASSLTGFSPRGQFF.

A word on this clonotype: The germline gene is not matched at one end of the junction; a read error may be the cause. J is TRBJ2-1 and V is TRBV20-1; TRBD2 matches 9 bases. Germline V gene lookup returns CDR1 DFQATT and CDR2 SNEGSKA (reference sequence). The CDR3 consists of 16 residues. CDR3 residues: CCARDHKRGVYNEQFF. For the CDR3, the DNA is TGCTGTGCTAGAGATCACAAGCGGGGGGTCTACAATGAGCAGTTCTTC.